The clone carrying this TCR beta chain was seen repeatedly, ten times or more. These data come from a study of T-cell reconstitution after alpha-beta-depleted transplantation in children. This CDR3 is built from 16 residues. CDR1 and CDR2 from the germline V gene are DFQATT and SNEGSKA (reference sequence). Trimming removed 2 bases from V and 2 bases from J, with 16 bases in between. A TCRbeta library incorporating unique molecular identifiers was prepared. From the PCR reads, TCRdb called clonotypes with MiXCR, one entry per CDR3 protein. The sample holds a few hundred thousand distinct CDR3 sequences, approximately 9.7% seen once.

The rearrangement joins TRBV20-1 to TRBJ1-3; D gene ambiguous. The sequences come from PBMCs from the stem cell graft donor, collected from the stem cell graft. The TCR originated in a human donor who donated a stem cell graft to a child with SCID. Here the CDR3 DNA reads TGCAGTGCTAGACCCGTTTGGGGTTATCCTGGAAACACCATATATTTT. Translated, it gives CSARPVWGYPGNTIYF.